This TCR beta chain stems from a study of blood T cell repertoires in COVID-19. Study-level information: Spain, Italy and the United States supplied samples that represented acute and convalescent COVID-19. T cells, B-cell-depleted T cells, or PBMCs supplied cDNA or gDNA.

The authors' processing: Reference gene primers were amplified, and this amplification served to estimate nucleated cell counts. The method was immunoSEQ multiplex PCR; TCRdb's version includes in-frame clones alone and lacks a portion of them. The D gene and trimming were derived from the DNA, and the V and J assignments and clone size from that table. The sample records about 110,000 clones, 85% to 90% being singletons. Germline CDR1 reads SGDLS; CDR2 reads YYNGEE. The CDR3 contains 15 residues. V was clipped by 4 bases and J by 0 bases; unmatched bases: 4. This clone was picked up one time. The sample consisted of peripheral blood. The rearrangement joins TRBV9 to TRBJ2-1, with TRBD1 matching 7 bases. This sequence originates from a woman older than 75 with acute or convalescent COVID-19. CDR3 sequence reads: CASSHGTASYNEQFF. CDR3 DNA sequence: TGTGCCAGCAGCCACGGGACAGCCTCCTACAATGAGCAGTTCTTC.